The sequence of this T cell receptor beta chain was determined in a study of cytomegalovirus exposure and HLA in healthy donors. Of note for this clone: The same CDR3 also results from other DNA sequences found in this sample.

V was shortened by 2 bases and J by 0 bases, with 5 bases between the two germline ends. CDR3 length: 13 residues. Per the germline V gene, CDR1 is MNHEY and CDR2 is SMNVEV (reference sequence). The PCR employed 60 Vbeta primers together with 13 Jbeta primers. The assay was immunoSEQ multiplex PCR, and TCRdb's table has in-frame clones only and misses some. The sample shows 180,000 or so clones, 75% to 90% of them seen only once. The TCR was taken from a man aged 18-30 years in good health and CMV-seropositive. The J gene is TRBJ2-7, the V gene TRBV27; maybe TRBD1 (5 bases). Sequenced: PBMCs. CDR3 loop: CASSLDSSYEQYF. The CDR3 region has the DNA TGTGCCAGCAGTTTAGACAGCTCCTACGAGCAGTACTTC.